The clone carrying this T cell receptor (beta chain) has at least ten counts. The sample is drawn from a study of CD8+CD57+ T cells in acquired aplastic anemia. Patients who underwent sequencing had shown CD8+CD57+ cell expansion by flow cytometry. Genomic DNA, serving as template, underwent TCR beta VDJ and CDR3 profiling. TCRdb ran MiXCR on the reads and lists one entry per CDR3 protein. The sample records 450,000 to 550,000 distinct CDR3 sequences, around a third being singletons. The V gene's germline CDR1 is KGHDR and CDR2 SFDVKD. The CDR3 is 15 residues long. V lost 3 bases, J lost 0 bases, and 9 bases lay in between.

The V call is TRBV24-1, the J call TRBJ2-3, with D unclear. What was sequenced was sorted CD4+, CD8+, or CD8+CD57+ T cells (not recorded which) from PBMCs. The sequence was obtained from a human donor with aplastic anemia. CDR3 region: CATSDGRRSTDTQYF. The CDR3 nucleotides read TGTGCCACCAGTGATGGGCGGAGAAGCACAGATACGCAGTATTTT.